This is a list of T cell receptor beta chains from one sample in a study of blood T cell repertoires in COVID-19. Measured with immunoSEQ multiplex PCR; TCRdb has only the in-frame clones, and not every one. The sample contains just over 350,000 clones, more than 85% of which appear only once. Specimen: PBMCs or T cells enriched from blood (not recorded which). The receptors were sampled from a woman under 40 who had recovered from COVID-19. The CDR3 runs from the conserved cysteine through the conserved F or W. Each record gives: J gene, V gene, clone size, D gene, CDR3 length, CDR3 protein, CDR3 DNA. The D gene is left open where the match is weak. Not all rows give a size; the values are once, few, many and, for expanded clones, a class.

j_gene: TRBJ1-3; v_gene: TRBV6-2/TRBV6-3; abundance: -; d_gene: TRBD1; len: 16; CDR3aa: CASSPGTGRPGNTIYF; CDR3nt: TGTGCCAGCAGTCCCGGGACAGGGAGGCCTGGAAACACCATATATTTT
j_gene: TRBJ1-5; v_gene: TRBV7-8; abundance: -; d_gene: -; len: 16; CDR3aa: CASSLGGRTIGSPQHF; CDR3nt: TGTGCCAGCAGCTTAGGGGGCCGGACAATCGGTTCGCCCCAGCATTTT
j_gene: TRBJ1-5; v_gene: TRBV10-1; abundance: few; d_gene: -; len: 14; CDR3aa: CAAHAGRGNQPQHF; CDR3nt: TGCGCCGCGCACGCCGGGAGGGGCAACCAGCCCCAGCATTTT
j_gene: TRBJ1-1; v_gene: TRBV27; abundance: -; d_gene: -; len: 16; CDR3aa: CASSFGRWAGDTEAFF; CDR3nt: TGTGCCAGCAGTTTCGGGAGGTGGGCAGGGGACACTGAAGCTTTCTTT
j_gene: TRBJ1-6; v_gene: TRBV6-6; abundance: -; d_gene: TRBD1; len: 16; CDR3aa: CASRGGQGGSGSPLHF; CDR3nt: TGTGCCAGCAGGGGCGGACAGGGGGGGTCGGGCTCACCCCTCCACTTT
j_gene: TRBJ2-1; v_gene: TRBV2; abundance: -; d_gene: -; len: 13; CDR3aa: CASSVGQQLEQFF; CDR3nt: TGTGCCAGCAGTGTAGGACAGCAGCTTGAGCAGTTCTTC
j_gene: TRBJ1-2; v_gene: TRBV6-6; abundance: -; d_gene: TRBD1; len: 15; CDR3aa: CASSYLRDRGDGYTF; CDR3nt: TGTGCCAGCAGTTACCTCAGAGACAGGGGGGACGGCTACACCTTC
j_gene: TRBJ1-3; v_gene: TRBV7-8; abundance: few; d_gene: TRBD1; len: 16; CDR3aa: CASSSDRGPKGNTIYF; CDR3nt: TGTGCCAGCAGCTCGGACAGGGGCCCAAAGGGAAACACCATATATTTT
j_gene: TRBJ2-6; v_gene: TRBV3-1/TRBV3-2; abundance: -; d_gene: -; len: 15; CDR3aa: CASSQYTSGANVLTF; CDR3nt: TGTGCCAGCAGCCAGTACACCTCTGGGGCCAACGTCCTGACTTTC
j_gene: TRBJ2-7; v_gene: TRBV7-9; abundance: -; d_gene: -; len: 14; CDR3aa: CASSPADRLYEQYF; CDR3nt: TGTGCCAGCAGCCCCGCTGACAGGCTCTACGAGCAGTACTTC
j_gene: TRBJ2-7; v_gene: TRBV5-1; abundance: -; d_gene: -; len: 14; CDR3aa: CASSLDPGYYEQYF; CDR3nt: TGCGCCAGCAGCCTAGACCCTGGGTATTACGAGCAGTACTTC
j_gene: TRBJ2-2; v_gene: TRBV9; abundance: -; d_gene: -; len: 15; CDR3aa: CASSVATGRSGELFF; CDR3nt: TGTGCCAGCAGCGTAGCTACAGGGAGAAGCGGGGAGCTGTTTTTT
j_gene: TRBJ1-6; v_gene: TRBV3-1/TRBV3-2; abundance: -; d_gene: -; len: 16; CDR3aa: CASSQNLLQGDSPLHF; CDR3nt: TGTGCCAGCAGCCAAAATTTATTGCAGGGTGATTCACCCCTCCACTTT
j_gene: TRBJ2-7; v_gene: TRBV4-1; abundance: -; d_gene: -; len: 13; CDR3aa: CASSQGAFYEQYF; CDR3nt: TGCGCCAGCAGCCAAGGCGCCTTCTACGAGCAGTACTTC
j_gene: TRBJ2-3; v_gene: TRBV14; abundance: -; d_gene: -; len: 15; CDR3aa: CASSLNSLALDTQYF; CDR3nt: TGTGCCAGCAGCCTAAACTCACTAGCATTGGATACGCAGTATTTT
j_gene: TRBJ1-2; v_gene: TRBV27; abundance: -; d_gene: -; len: 15; CDR3aa: CASSQTRTGDGGYTF; CDR3nt: TGTGCCAGCAGCCAAACACGGACGGGGGATGGTGGCTACACCTTC
j_gene: TRBJ2-5; v_gene: TRBV10-1; abundance: -; d_gene: TRBD2; len: 17; CDR3aa: CANLGVLREEQEETQYF; CDR3nt: TGCGCCAACTTAGGGGTCCTGCGGGAGGAACAGGAGGAGACCCAGTACTTC
j_gene: TRBJ1-1; v_gene: TRBV24-1; abundance: -; d_gene: TRBD1; len: 13; CDR3aa: CATSESGGTEAFF; CDR3nt: TGTGCCACCAGTGAATCAGGGGGCACTGAAGCTTTCTTT
j_gene: TRBJ1-1; v_gene: TRBV7-8; abundance: -; d_gene: TRBD1; len: 14; CDR3aa: CASSLFTGGTEAFF; CDR3nt: TGTGCCAGCAGCTTATTTACAGGGGGCACTGAAGCTTTCTTT
j_gene: TRBJ1-2; v_gene: TRBV29-1; abundance: -; d_gene: -; len: 14; CDR3aa: CSVGSGASNYGYTF; CDR3nt: TGCAGCGTTGGTTCAGGGGCCTCTAACTATGGCTACACCTTC
j_gene: TRBJ1-3; v_gene: TRBV4-2; abundance: -; d_gene: -; len: 18; CDR3aa: CASSQLGATSSSGNTIYF; CDR3nt: TGTGCCAGCAGCCAACTTGGGGCCACATCCTCCTCTGGAAACACCATATATTTT
j_gene: TRBJ1-6; v_gene: TRBV5-1; abundance: -; d_gene: TRBD1; len: 18; CDR3aa: CASSLVGQASSYNSPLHF; CDR3nt: TGCGCCAGCAGCTTGGTGGGACAGGCGAGCTCCTATAATTCACCCCTCCACTTT
j_gene: TRBJ2-2; v_gene: TRBV19; abundance: -; d_gene: -; len: 15; CDR3aa: CASSRQIANTGELFF; CDR3nt: TGTGCCAGTAGTAGACAAATCGCGAACACCGGGGAGCTGTTTTTT
j_gene: TRBJ2-2; v_gene: TRBV10-3; abundance: -; d_gene: TRBD2; len: 16; CDR3aa: CAISVSGRSNTGELFF; CDR3nt: TGTGCCATCAGTGTTAGCGGGAGGTCGAACACCGGGGAGCTGTTTTTT
j_gene: TRBJ1-5; v_gene: TRBV19; abundance: -; d_gene: TRBD1; len: 16; CDR3aa: CASSVTTGPITQPQHF; CDR3nt: TGTGCCAGTAGTGTCACGACAGGGCCGATAACTCAGCCCCAGCATTTT
j_gene: TRBJ2-5; v_gene: TRBV11-2; abundance: -; d_gene: -; len: 18; CDR3aa: CASSLVTGTRGAQETQYF; CDR3nt: TGTGCCAGCAGCTTAGTGACCGGGACTCGGGGGGCACAAGAGACCCAGTACTTC
j_gene: TRBJ1-2; v_gene: TRBV27; abundance: -; d_gene: -; len: 15; CDR3aa: CASSAVPGASYGYTF; CDR3nt: TGTGCCAGCAGCGCCGTACCGGGAGCATCCTATGGCTACACCTTC
j_gene: TRBJ1-5; v_gene: TRBV19; abundance: -; d_gene: TRBD1; len: 16; CDR3aa: CASNLLDRAVNQPQHF; CDR3nt: TGTGCCAGTAACCTGTTGGACAGGGCGGTCAATCAGCCCCAGCATTTT
j_gene: TRBJ1-5; v_gene: TRBV6-2/TRBV6-3; abundance: -; d_gene: -; len: 14; CDR3aa: CASSSQGWNQPQHF; CDR3nt: TGTGCCAGCAGTTCACAGGGCTGGAATCAGCCCCAGCATTTT
j_gene: TRBJ2-1; v_gene: TRBV19; abundance: -; d_gene: TRBD2; len: 15; CDR3aa: CASSIGAGAYNEQFF; CDR3nt: TGTGCCAGTAGTATTGGAGCGGGAGCATACAATGAGCAGTTCTTC
j_gene: TRBJ2-7; v_gene: TRBV19; abundance: -; d_gene: -; len: 14; CDR3aa: CASSISVLPYEQYF; CDR3nt: TGTGCCAGTAGTATTAGTGTGCTACCCTACGAGCAGTACTTC
j_gene: TRBJ2-7; v_gene: TRBV19; abundance: -; d_gene: TRBD2; len: 15; CDR3aa: CASSTQAGPLVKQYF; CDR3nt: TGTGCCAGTAGTACCCAAGCGGGACCTTTGGTTAAGCAGTACTTC
j_gene: TRBJ1-1; v_gene: TRBV28; abundance: -; d_gene: TRBD1; len: 16; CDR3aa: CASTLRYQGVYTEAFF; CDR3nt: TGTGCCAGCACCCTGAGGTATCAGGGGGTTTATACTGAAGCTTTCTTT
j_gene: TRBJ2-7; v_gene: TRBV18; abundance: -; d_gene: TRBD1; len: 15; CDR3aa: CASSRTTGDPYEQYF; CDR3nt: TGTGCCAGCTCACGAACGACAGGGGACCCCTACGAGCAGTACTTC
j_gene: TRBJ2-7; v_gene: TRBV7-9; abundance: -; d_gene: -; len: 12; CDR3aa: CASTPDSYEQYF; CDR3nt: TGTGCCAGCACCCCCGACAGCTACGAGCAGTACTTC
j_gene: TRBJ2-5; v_gene: TRBV4-2; abundance: -; d_gene: TRBD2; len: 15; CDR3aa: CASQQGTSVQETQYF; CDR3nt: TGTGCTTCCCAGCAGGGCACTAGCGTACAAGAGACCCAGTACTTC
j_gene: TRBJ1-1; v_gene: TRBV3-1/TRBV3-2; abundance: -; d_gene: -; len: 15; CDR3aa: CASSQSGRVNTEAFF; CDR3nt: TGTGCCAGCAGCCAGAGCGGACGGGTGAACACTGAAGCTTTCTTT